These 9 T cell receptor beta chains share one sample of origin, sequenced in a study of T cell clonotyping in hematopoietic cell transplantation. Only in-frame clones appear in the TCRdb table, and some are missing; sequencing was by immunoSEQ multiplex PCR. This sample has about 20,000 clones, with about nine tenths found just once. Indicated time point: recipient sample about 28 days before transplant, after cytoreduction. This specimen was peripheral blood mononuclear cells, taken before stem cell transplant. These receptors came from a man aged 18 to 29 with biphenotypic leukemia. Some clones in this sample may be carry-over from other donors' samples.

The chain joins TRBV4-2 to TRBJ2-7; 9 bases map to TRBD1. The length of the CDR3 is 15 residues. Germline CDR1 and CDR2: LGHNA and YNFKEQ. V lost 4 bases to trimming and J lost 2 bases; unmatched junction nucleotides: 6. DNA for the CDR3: TGTGCCAGCAGCCTCGGACAGGGGTTGACCTACGAGCAGTACTTC. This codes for CASSLGQGLTYEQYF.

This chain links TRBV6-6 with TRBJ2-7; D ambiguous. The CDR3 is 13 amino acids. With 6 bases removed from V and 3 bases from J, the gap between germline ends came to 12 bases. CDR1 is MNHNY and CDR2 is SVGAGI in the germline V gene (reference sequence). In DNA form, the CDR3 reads TGTGCCAGCAGACCGAGGACGGACTACGAGCAGTACTTC. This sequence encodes CASRPRTDYEQYF.

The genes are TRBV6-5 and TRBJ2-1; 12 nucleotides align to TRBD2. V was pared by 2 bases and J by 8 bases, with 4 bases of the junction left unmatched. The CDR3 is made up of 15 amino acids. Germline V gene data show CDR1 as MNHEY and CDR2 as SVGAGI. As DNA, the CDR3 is TGTGCCAGCAGTTACGGACTAGCGGGGAGGGATGAGCAGTTCTTC. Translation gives CASSYGLAGRDEQFF.

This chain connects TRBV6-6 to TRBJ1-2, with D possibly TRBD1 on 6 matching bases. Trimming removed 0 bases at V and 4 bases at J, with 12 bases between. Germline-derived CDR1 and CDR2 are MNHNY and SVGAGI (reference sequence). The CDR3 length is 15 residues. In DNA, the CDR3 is TGTGCCAGCAGTTACTCACAGGGAGTAGCCTATGGCTACACCTTC. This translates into CASSYSQGVAYGYTF.

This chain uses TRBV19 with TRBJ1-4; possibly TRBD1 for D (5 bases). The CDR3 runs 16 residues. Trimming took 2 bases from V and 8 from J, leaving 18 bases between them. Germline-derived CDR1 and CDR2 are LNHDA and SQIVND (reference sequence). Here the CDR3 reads CASSIRWGNFEEKLFF. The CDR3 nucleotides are TGTGCCAGTAGTATACGATGGGGCAACTTCGAAGAAAAACTGTTTTTT.

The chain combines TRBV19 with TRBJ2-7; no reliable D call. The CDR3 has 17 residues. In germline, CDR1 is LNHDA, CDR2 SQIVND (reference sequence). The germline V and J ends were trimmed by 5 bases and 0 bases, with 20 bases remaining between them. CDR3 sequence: CASSPDGRLLGSYEQYF. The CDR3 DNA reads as TGTGCCAGTAGTCCCGACGGTCGTTTACTGGGCTCCTACGAGCAGTACTTC. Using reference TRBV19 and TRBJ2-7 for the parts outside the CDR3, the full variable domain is DGGITQSPKYLFRKEGQNVTLSCEQNLNHDAMYWYRQDPGQGLRLIYYSQIVNDFQKGDIAEGYSVSREKKESFPLTVTSAQKNPTAFYLCASSPDGRLLGSYEQYFGPGTRLTVT.

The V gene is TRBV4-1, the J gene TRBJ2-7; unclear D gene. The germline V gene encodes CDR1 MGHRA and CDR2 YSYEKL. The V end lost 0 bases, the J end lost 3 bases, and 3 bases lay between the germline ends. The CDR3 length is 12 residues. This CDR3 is CASSQEGYEQYF. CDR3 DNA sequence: TGCGCCAGCAGCCAAGAGGGCTACGAGCAGTACTTC.

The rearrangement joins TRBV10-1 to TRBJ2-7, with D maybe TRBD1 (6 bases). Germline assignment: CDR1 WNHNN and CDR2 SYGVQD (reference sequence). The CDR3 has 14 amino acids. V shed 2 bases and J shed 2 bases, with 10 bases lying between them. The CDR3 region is CASSEADSPYEQYF. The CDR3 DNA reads TGCGCCAGCAGTGAGGCGGACAGTCCCTACGAGCAGTACTTC.

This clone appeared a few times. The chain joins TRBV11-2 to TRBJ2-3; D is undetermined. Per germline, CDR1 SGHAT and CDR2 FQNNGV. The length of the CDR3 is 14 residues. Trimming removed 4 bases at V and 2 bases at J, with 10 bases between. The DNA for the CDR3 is TGTGCCAGCAGCTCACTGGCGGTCACAGATACGCAGTATTTT. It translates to CASSSLAVTDTQYF.